This T cell receptor (beta chain) was sequenced for a study of T cells after yellow fever vaccination. General study results and limits: From the bulk population, abundant clonotypes could contaminate and appear within FACS-sorted repertoires.

This clonotype showed up just a few times. Its antigen is not known. TCRdb reprocessed the 5' RACE reads via MiXCR and lists one record per CDR3 protein. The table has about 320,000 distinct CDR3 sequences, about 10% seen once; the top ten hold 3.3%. This receptor was obtained from a man aged 18 to 30 who received the YFV17D yellow fever vaccine. Sequenced material: CD4+ T cells sorted from PBMCs, taken 45 days after the yellow fever booster vaccination.

CDR3 bases: TGCGCCAGCAGGGAACAGGGGGAAGATGGCTACACCTTC. It translates to CASREQGEDGYTF. V gene TRBV5-1 combines with J gene TRBJ1-2; 8 bases match TRBD1. The trim removed 5 bases at V and 6 bases at J, leaving 6 bases unmatched. CDR1 and CDR2 (germline): SGHRS, YFSETQ. CDR3 length: 13 amino acids.